The 17 T cell receptor beta chains presented below share a single source sample, sequenced in a study of shared clonotypes between healthy human individuals. TCRdb's table, derived via immunoSEQ multiplex PCR, lists solely in-frame clones and lacks some. The sample records about 820,000 clones, roughly 92% being singletons. CD8 cells classed as naive were CD45RO-negative and positively selected for CCR7, excluding terminally differentiated effector memory CD45RA+ cells. Sequencing was performed on naive CD8+ T cells sorted from blood. The receptors come from a man aged 30 to 45 in good health.

This clone occurred a few times. The chain uses TRBV29-1 and TRBJ1-5, with D unresolved. There are 12 residues in the CDR3. Germline CDR1 SQVTM, CDR2 ANQGSEA. The V and J ends lost 0 bases and 5 bases respectively, with 5 bases between them. CDR3 sequence (DNA): TGCAGCGTTGAAGACAGGTATCAGCCCCAGCATTTT. The encoded protein is CSVEDRYQPQHF.

This clone showed up just once. The rearrangement joins TRBV28 to TRBJ2-2; D might be TRBD2 (6 bases). V was pared by 10 bases and J by 6 bases, with 9 bases between. Germline V gene data show CDR1 as MDHEN and CDR2 as SYDVKM. This CDR3 region has 11 residues. The CDR3 loop reads CATWGAGELFF. CDR3 DNA sequence: TGTGCCACTTGGGGGGCCGGGGAGCTGTTTTTT.

The V and J genes are TRBV5-5 and TRBJ2-2; D not resolved. The CDR3 loop spans 15 amino acids. CDR1 is SGHKS and CDR2 is YYEKEE in the germline V gene (reference sequence). The V end lost 0 bases, the J end lost 1 base, and 7 bases lay between the germline ends. The CDR3, as DNA: TGTGCCAGCAGCTTGGGGACGATGAACACCGGGGAGCTGTTTTTT. Translated, it gives CASSLGTMNTGELFF.

J is TRBJ2-2 and V is TRBV7-2; D remains ambiguous. This CDR3 spans 12 amino acids. With 2 bases removed from V and 5 bases from J, the gap between germline ends came to 3 bases. CDR1 is SGHTA and CDR2 is FQGNSA in the germline V gene. The CDR3 region is CASSLYTGELFF. CDR3 nucleotides: TGTGCCAGCAGCTTATATACCGGGGAGCTGTTTTTT.

The chain combines TRBV4-1 with TRBJ1-5; unclear D gene. V was cut by 2 bases and J by 5 bases, with 10 bases left in between. This CDR3 region has 14 residues. Per the germline V gene, CDR1 is MGHRA and CDR2 is YSYEKL. CDR3 sequence reads: CASSQRVVDQPQHF. The CDR3 DNA follows: TGCGCCAGCAGCCAAAGGGTTGTGGATCAGCCCCAGCATTTT.

The chain carries TRBV27 and TRBJ2-7; 9 bases are a match to TRBD1. The CDR3 consists of 14 residues. Germline assignment: CDR1 MNHEY and CDR2 SMNVEV (reference sequence). Trimming at V came to 5 bases and at J to 6 bases, leaving 8 bases not matched to a gene. Here the CDR3 DNA reads TGTGCCAGCAGTCTCCCGGGACAGGGTTCCGAGCAGTACTTC. Its protein is CASSLPGQGSEQYF.

The rearrangement links TRBV4-3 to TRBJ2-7, with 8 nucleotides matching TRBD1. V shed 5 bases, J shed 0 bases, and the junction held 3 bases outside the gene matches. Germline CDR1 reads LGHNA; CDR2 reads YSLEER. CDR3 length: 14 amino acids. In DNA, the CDR3 is TGCGCCAGCAGCGCCGGGACAGGCTCCTACGAGCAGTACTTC. It codes for CASSAGTGSYEQYF.

V usage is TRBV13 and J usage is TRBJ2-7; weak D call: TRBD1 (6 bases). CDR1 is PRHDT and CDR2 is FYEKMQ in the germline V gene (reference sequence). The CDR3 loop spans 15 amino acids. V lost 1 base and J lost 3, with 13 bases in between. CDR3 sequence reads: CASSLVGQGYYEQYF. The CDR3 nucleotides are TGTGCCAGCAGCTTAGTGGGGCAGGGGTACTACGAGCAGTACTTC.

This sequence joins TRBV29-1 and TRBJ2-1; possibly TRBD2 for D (5 bases). Trimming removed 7 bases from V and 8 bases from J, with 27 bases in between. Germline V gene sequence: CDR1 SQVTM, CDR2 ANQGSEA. There are 16 residues in the CDR3. CDR3 in amino acids: CSGRGTPLKLGDEQFF. Written as DNA, the CDR3 is TGCAGCGGGAGAGGCACGCCCCTGAAACTAGGCGATGAGCAGTTCTTC.

This clone was detected only once. The gene calls are TRBV7-2 and TRBJ2-1, with D uncertain. The ends were cut back, 6 bases at V and 1 base at J, with 16 bases in the middle. Germline lookup yields CDR1 SGHTA and CDR2 FQGNSA. There are 16 residues in the CDR3. This chain's CDR3 is CASSYRTAASYNEQFF. CDR3 DNA: TGTGCCAGCAGTTACCGGACGGCAGCATCCTACAATGAGCAGTTCTTC. Filled out from reference TRBV7-2 and TRBJ2-1, the complete variable domain reads GAGVSQSPSNKVTEKGKDVELRCDPISGHTALYWYRQSLGQGLEFLIYFQGNSAPDKSGLPSDRFSAERTGGSVSTLTIQRTQQEDSAVYLCASSYRTAASYNEQFFGPGTRLTVL.

This clone was counted only a few times. As DNA, the CDR3 is TGTGCCACCAGCGCCTACGGGGGGAGCAATCAGCCCCAGCATTTT. It encodes CATSAYGGSNQPQHF. The genes are TRBV15 and TRBJ1-5; TRBD1 might be the D (5 bases). Germline CDR1 reads LNHNV; CDR2 reads YYDKDF (reference sequence). Trimming cost V 5 bases and J 1 base, with 12 bases left between them. The CDR3 totals 15 residues.

J is TRBJ2-7 and V is TRBV10-3; perhaps TRBD2 as D (5 bases). The CDR3 loop spans 12 amino acids. Trimming took 4 bases from V and 5 from J, leaving 9 bases between them. Germline lookup yields CDR1 ENHRY and CDR2 SYGVKD. CDR3 DNA: TGTGCCATCAGTGTCGACTACCACGAGCAGTACTTC. This sequence encodes CAISVDYHEQYF.

V is TRBV5-5 and J is TRBJ2-7, with D maybe TRBD2 (5 bases). The CDR3 loop spans 14 amino acids. Germline V gene data show CDR1 as SGHKS and CDR2 as YYEKEE (reference sequence). V lost 2 bases and J lost 1, with 10 bases in between. The CDR3 sequence is CASSFDYNSYEQYF. DNA for the CDR3: TGTGCCAGCAGCTTTGACTACAATTCCTACGAGCAGTACTTC.

This chain links TRBV7-6 with TRBJ1-1; D is uncertain. The V end was cut by 1 base, the J end by 0 bases, with 12 bases between. Per the germline V gene, CDR1 is SGHVS and CDR2 is FNYEAQ. This CDR3 comprises 16 residues. The CDR3: CASSLETETMNTEAFF. The CDR3 DNA is TGTGCCAGCAGCTTAGAGACCGAGACAATGAACACTGAAGCTTTCTTT.

V gene TRBV30 combines with J gene TRBJ2-2, with TRBD1 as a possible D gene (6 bases). The CDR3 totals 14 residues. From germline, CDR1 is GTSNPN and CDR2 SVGIG (reference sequence). V gave up 3 bases and J gave up 0 bases, with 8 bases separating them. CDR3 coding DNA: TGTGCCTGGAGCCAGGGGACGAACACCGGGGAGCTGTTTTTT. This gives the protein CAWSQGTNTGELFF.

The V call is TRBV6-5, the J call TRBJ1-5; a weak D match, TRBD1 (6 bases). Trimming pared 6 bases from V and 2 bases from J, leaving 11 bases between. Germline CDR1 is MNHEY and CDR2 is SVGAGI. The CDR3 sequence is 14 residues long. CDR3 bases: TGTGCCAGCAGGGGGGGCGGAGGCAATCAGCCCCAGCATTTT. It yields the protein CASRGGGGNQPQHF.

This clone was seen just once. The chain links TRBV19 to TRBJ2-1; D is unresolved. This CDR3 has 13 amino acids. V gave up 8 bases and J gave up 0 bases, with 8 bases separating them. Germline V gene lookup returns CDR1 LNHDA and CDR2 SQIVND (reference sequence). DNA for the CDR3: TGTGCCAGTCAGAGTAGCTCCTACAATGAGCAGTTCTTC. Its protein is CASQSSSYNEQFF.